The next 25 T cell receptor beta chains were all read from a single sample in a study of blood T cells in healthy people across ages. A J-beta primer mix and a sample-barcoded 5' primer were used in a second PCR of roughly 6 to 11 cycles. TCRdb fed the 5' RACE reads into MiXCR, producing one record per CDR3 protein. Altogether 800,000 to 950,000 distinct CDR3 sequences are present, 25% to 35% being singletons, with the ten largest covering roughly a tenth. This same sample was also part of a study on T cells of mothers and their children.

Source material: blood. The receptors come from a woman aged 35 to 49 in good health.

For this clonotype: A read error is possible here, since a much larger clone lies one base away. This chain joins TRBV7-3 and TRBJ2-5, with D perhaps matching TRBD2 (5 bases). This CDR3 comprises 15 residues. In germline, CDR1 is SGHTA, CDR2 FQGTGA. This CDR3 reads CTSSTDSSPPETQYF. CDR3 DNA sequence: TGTACCAGCAGCACCGATTCTAGCCCCCCAGAGACCCAGTACTTC.

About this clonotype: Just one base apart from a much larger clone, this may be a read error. The CDR3 sequence is CASSHNLINEQYF. The DNA of the CDR3 is TGTGCCAGCAGCCACAACTTGATTAATGAGCAGTACTTC. The chain couples TRBV13 to TRBJ2-7; D not resolved. Trimming shortened V by 5 bases and J by 7 bases, and 15 bases separated the two germline ends. CDR3 size: 13 residues. Germline values: CDR1 PRHDT, CDR2 FYEKMQ (reference sequence).

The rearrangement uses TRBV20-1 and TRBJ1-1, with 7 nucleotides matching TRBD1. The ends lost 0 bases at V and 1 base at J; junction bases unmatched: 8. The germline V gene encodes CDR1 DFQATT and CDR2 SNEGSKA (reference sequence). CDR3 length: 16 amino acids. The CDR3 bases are TGCAGTGCTAGAGATAGGACAGGTCGTGGGAACACTGAAGCTTTCTTT. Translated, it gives CSARDRTGRGNTEAFF.

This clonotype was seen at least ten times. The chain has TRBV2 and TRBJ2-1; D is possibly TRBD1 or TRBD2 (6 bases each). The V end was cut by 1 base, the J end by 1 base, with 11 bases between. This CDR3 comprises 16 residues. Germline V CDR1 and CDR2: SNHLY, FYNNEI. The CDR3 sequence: CASSEGRGLSYNEQFF. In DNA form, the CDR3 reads TGTGCCAGCAGTGAAGGCCGGGGGCTTTCCTACAATGAGCAGTTCTTC.

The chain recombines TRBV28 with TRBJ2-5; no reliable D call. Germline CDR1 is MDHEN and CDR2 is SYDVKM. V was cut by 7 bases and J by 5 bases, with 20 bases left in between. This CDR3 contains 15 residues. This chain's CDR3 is CASNPPKLGSETQYF. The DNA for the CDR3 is TGTGCCAGCAATCCACCGAAGCTAGGGTCCGAGACCCAGTACTTC. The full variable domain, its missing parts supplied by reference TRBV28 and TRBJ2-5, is DVKVTQSSRYLVKRTGEKVFLECVQDMDHENMFWYRQDPGLGLRLIYFSYDVKMKEKGDIPEGYSVSREKKERFSLILESASTNQTSMYLCASNPPKLGSETQYFGPGTRLLVL.

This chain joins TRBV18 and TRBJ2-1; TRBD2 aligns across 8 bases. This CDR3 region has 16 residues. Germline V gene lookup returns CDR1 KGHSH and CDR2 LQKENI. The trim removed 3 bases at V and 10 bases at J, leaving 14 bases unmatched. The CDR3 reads CASSPGGSGAFREQFF. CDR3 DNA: TGTGCCAGCTCACCCGGGGGTAGCGGGGCTTTCAGGGAGCAGTTCTTC.

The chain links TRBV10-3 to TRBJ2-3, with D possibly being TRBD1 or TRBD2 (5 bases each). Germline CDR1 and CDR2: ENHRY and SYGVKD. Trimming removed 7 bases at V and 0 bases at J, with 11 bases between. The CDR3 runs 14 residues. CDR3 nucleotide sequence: TGTGCCATCACCGGGACGGACAGCACAGATACGCAGTATTTT. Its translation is CAITGTDSTDTQYF.

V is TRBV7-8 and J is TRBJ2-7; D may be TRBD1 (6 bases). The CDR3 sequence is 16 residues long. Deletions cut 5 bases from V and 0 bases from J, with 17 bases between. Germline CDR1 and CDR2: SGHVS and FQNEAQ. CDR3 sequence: CASSTIRTASSYEQYF. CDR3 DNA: TGTGCCAGCAGCACGATTAGGACAGCCAGCTCCTACGAGCAGTACTTC. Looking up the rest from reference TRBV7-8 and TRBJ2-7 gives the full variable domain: GAGVSQSPRYKVAKRGQDVALRCDPISGHVSLFWYQQALGQGPEFLTYFQNEAQLDKSGLPSDRFFAERPEGSVSTLKIQRTQQEDSAVYLCASSTIRTASSYEQYFGPGTRLTVT.

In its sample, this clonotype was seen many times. CDR3 in amino acids: CASSFAEAFF. The CDR3 nucleotides are TGTGCCAGCAGTTTCGCTGAAGCTTTCTTT. V is TRBV12-3 or TRBV12-4 and J is TRBJ1-1, with no clear D. The CDR3 contains 10 residues. The V and J ends lost 3 bases and 6 bases respectively, with 2 bases between them.

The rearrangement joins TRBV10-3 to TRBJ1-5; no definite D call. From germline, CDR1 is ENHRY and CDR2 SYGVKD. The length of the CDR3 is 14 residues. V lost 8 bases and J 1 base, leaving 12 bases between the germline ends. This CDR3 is CAIRATGSNQPQHF. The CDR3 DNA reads TGTGCCATCCGGGCGACTGGGAGCAATCAGCCCCAGCATTTT.

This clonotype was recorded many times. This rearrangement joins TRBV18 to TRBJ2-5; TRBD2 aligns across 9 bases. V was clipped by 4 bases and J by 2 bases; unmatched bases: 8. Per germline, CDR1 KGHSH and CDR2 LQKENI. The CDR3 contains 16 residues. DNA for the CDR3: TGTGCCAGCTCACTCTCAGCGGGGGGCAGTCAAGAGACCCAGTACTTC. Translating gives CASSLSAGGSQETQYF.

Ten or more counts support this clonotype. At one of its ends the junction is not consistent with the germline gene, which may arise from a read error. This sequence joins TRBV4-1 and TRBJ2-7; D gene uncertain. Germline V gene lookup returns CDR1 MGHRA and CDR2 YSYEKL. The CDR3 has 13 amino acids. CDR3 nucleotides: TGCGCCAGTAGCCAAGAAGGTCAGGACCAGCAGTACTTC. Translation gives CASSQEGQDQQYF.

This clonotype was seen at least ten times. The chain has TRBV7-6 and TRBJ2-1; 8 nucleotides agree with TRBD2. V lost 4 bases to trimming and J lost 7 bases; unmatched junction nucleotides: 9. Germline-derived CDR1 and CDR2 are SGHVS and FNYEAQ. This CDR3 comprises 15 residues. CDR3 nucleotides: TGTGCCAGCAGCTGGGCCGGGGGGGGCAGGAATGAGCAGTTCTTC. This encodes CASSWAGGGRNEQFF.

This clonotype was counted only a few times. The CDR3 sequence is CSALRGGGTQETQYF. CDR3 sequence (DNA): TGCAGTGCTCTCAGGGGCGGAGGAACCCAAGAGACCCAGTACTTC. The chain is built from TRBV20-1 and TRBJ2-5; TRBD1 might be the D (6 bases). This CDR3 region has 15 residues. The germline V gene encodes CDR1 DFQATT and CDR2 SNEGSKA (reference sequence). Between the trimmed V and J ends, which lost 5 bases and 1 base, there was a span of 17 bases.

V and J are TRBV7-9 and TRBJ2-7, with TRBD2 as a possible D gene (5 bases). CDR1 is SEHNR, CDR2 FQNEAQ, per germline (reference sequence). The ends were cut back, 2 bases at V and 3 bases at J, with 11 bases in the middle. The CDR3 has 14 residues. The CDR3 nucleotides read TGTGCCAGCAGCTTAAACGGGATCGACTACGAGCAGTACTTC. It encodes CASSLNGIDYEQYF.

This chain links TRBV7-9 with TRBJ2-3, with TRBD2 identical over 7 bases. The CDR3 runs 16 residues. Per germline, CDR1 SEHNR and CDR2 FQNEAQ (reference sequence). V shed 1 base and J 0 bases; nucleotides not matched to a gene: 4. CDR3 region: CASSLGGGGSTDTQYF. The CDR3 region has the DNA TGTGCCAGCAGCTTAGGCGGGGGTGGCAGCACAGATACGCAGTATTTT.

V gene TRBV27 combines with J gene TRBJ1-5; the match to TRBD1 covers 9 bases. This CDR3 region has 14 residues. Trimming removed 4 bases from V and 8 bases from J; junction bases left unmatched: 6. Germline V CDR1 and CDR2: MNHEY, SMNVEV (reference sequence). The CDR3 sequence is CASSSTGGREPQHF. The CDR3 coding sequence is TGTGCCAGCAGTTCCACAGGGGGCCGGGAGCCCCAGCATTTT.

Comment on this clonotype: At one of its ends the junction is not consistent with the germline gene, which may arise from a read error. The CDR3 DNA follows: TGCGCCAGCAGCCCACTACCCTCGGGGGCCAACGTCCTGGCTTTC. Encoded protein: CASSPLPSGANVLAF. The chain uses TRBV5-1 and TRBJ2-6; D tentatively fits TRBD1 or TRBD2 (6 bases each). The germline CDR1 and CDR2 sequences are SGHRS and YFSETQ. This CDR3 comprises 15 residues.

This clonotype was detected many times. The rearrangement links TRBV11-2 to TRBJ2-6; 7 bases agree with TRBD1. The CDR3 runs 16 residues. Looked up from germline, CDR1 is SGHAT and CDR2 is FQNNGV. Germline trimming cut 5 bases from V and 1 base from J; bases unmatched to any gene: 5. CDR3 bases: TGTGCCAGCAGCCGACAGGGAAGGTCTGGGGCCAACGTCCTGACTTTC. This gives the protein CASSRQGRSGANVLTF.

CDR3 nucleotides: TGTGCCAGCAGCTTAGCAGCGGTAGGGGGCAGGTACAATGAGCAGTTCTTC. This encodes CASSLAAVGGRYNEQFF. This chain joins TRBV7-6 and TRBJ2-1, with 7 bases identical to TRBD1. V trimming: 0 bases; J trimming: 4 bases; junction bases outside the gene matches: 9. Germline assignment: CDR1 SGHVS and CDR2 FNYEAQ. The CDR3 extends over 17 amino acids.

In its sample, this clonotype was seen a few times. The CDR3 sequence is CSAGEQGTTYGYTF. The CDR3 coding sequence is TGCAGTGCGGGAGAGCAGGGGACGACCTATGGCTACACCTTC. V gene TRBV20-1 combines with J gene TRBJ1-2, with a tentative D call TRBD1 (6 bases). The V and J ends lost 6 bases and 4 bases respectively, with 18 bases between them. The length of the CDR3 is 14 residues. CDR1 and CDR2 (germline): DFQATT, SNEGSKA (reference sequence).

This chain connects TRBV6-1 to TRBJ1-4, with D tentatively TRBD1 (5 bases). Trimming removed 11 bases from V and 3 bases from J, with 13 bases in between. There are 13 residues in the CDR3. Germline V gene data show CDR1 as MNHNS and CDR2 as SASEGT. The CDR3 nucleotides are TGTGCCGGAAGGGGCAGGGCTAATGAAAAACTGTTTTTT. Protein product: CAGRGRANEKLFF.

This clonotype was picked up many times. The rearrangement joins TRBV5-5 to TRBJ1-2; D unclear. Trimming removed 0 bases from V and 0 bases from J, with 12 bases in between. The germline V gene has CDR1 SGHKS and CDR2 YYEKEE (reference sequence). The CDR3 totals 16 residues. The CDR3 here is CASSLGTVGSNYGYTF. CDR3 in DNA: TGTGCCAGCAGCTTGGGTACTGTAGGTTCTAACTATGGCTACACCTTC.

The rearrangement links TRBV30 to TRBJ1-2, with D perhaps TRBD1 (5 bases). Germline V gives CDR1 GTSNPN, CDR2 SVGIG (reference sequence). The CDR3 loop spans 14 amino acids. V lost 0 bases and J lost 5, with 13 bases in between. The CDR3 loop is CAWSVVTGNYGYTF. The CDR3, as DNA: TGTGCCTGGAGTGTAGTTACAGGAAATTATGGCTACACCTTC.

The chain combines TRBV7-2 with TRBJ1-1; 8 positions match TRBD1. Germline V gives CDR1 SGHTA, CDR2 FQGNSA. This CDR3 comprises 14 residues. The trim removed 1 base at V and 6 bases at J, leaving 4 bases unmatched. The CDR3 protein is CASSLGTGSPEAFF. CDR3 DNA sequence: TGTGCCAGCAGCTTAGGGACAGGGAGCCCTGAAGCTTTCTTT.